Listed below are T cell receptor beta chains from one sample, sequenced in a study of tumor and adjacent non-tumor tissue in lung cancer. One entry per CDR3 protein, called by TCRdb with MiXCR from the multiplex PCR reads. Of about 43,000 distinct CDR3 sequences in the sample, over 55% were seen once. Sequencing was carried out using distant non-tumor lung tissue. These receptors originate from a man aged 50 to 59 with non-small cell lung cancer. The conserved cysteine and the conserved F or W are not part of the CDR3 here. D genes are given only for firm matches.

>TRBD2|TRBJ2-2|TRBV5-4
TSSYGTMNTGELF
>TRBD2|TRBJ2-3|TRBV11-2
VSSFPGLARN
>TRBD2|TRBJ2-3|TRBV19
ASTRGGSTDTQY
>TRBD1|TRBJ1-4|TRBV5-4
ASSPGTGNEKLF
>TRBD2|TRBJ2-7|TRBV28
ASTRTSGRWSYDQY
>TRBD1|TRBJ2-7|TRBV12-3/TRBV12-4
ASRPGQGVYEQY
>TRBD2|TRBJ2-3|TRBV7-9
ASSFYSGRDTQY
>NA|TRBJ2-7|TRBV5-1
ASSPGSGYEQY
>TRBD1|TRBJ2-1|TRBV2
ASSEPGGQGRSEQF
>TRBD1|TRBJ1-2|TRBV7-9
ASSLAQGAHYDYT
>TRBD1|TRBJ2-6|TRBV6-6
ASSSPGQGVSGADVLT
>NA|TRBJ1-1|TRBV14
ASSQEWARGNF
>TRBD2|TRBJ2-1|TRBV20-1
SAEATGTRGDEQF
>NA|TRBJ2-1|TRBV11-1
ASSLGVIGGEEQL
>NA|TRBJ2-3|TRBV28
ASSPPGASTDTQY
>TRBD2|TRBJ2-2|TRBV11-2
ASSVVGGSSTGELF
>NA|TRBJ2-5|TRBV28
ASTPASRETQY
>TRBD2|TRBJ2-4|TRBV6-2/TRBV6-3
ASSSGASGIPKNIQY
>NA|TRBJ2-7|TRBV6-2/TRBV6-3
ASTPSMTHSFEQY
>NA|TRBJ2-2|TRBV6-1
GSSAGTVTGELS
>NA|TRBJ2-6|TRBV6-6
ASSLYASGANVPT
>NA|TRBJ1-5|TRBV7-2
ASSLTGLNQPQH
>NA|TRBJ2-5|TRBV20-1
SARDPGVPRETQY